This entry is about one TCR beta chain. Its antigen has not been determined. There are no base qualities to consult, and no much larger clone falls within one base. Genomic DNA was used as template for profiling of TCR beta VDJ combinations and CDR3 sequences. An Illumina HiSeq 2000 was used for TCR repertoire sequencing. Processing in the source paper ran as follows. TRBV/TRBJ rearrangement plots, CDR3 size and DJ length profiles, and Simpson's diversity index were used to assess repertoires. The most abundant DNA sequence in the deep sequencing data was taken as the immunodominant clone. CDR3 amino acid sequences were checked for sharing between subjects and were compared against published repertoires and the VDJdb database. TCRdb trimmed the raw reads at Q25, called clones with MiXCR and kept productive beta chains. When rows share a CDR3 protein, they turn into one entry using the most common DNA and genes. In this record, the V and J calls reflect TCRdb's handling and not the investigators' own analysis. The sample profile shows about 180,000 distinct CDR3 sequences; less than 50% of them were found once. The top ten hold around 13% of the sample.

This entry is derived from a study of CD8+CD57+ T cells in acquired aplastic anemia (dated by TCRdb to 2016 to 2019). About the investigation overall: DNA extracted from sorted CD4+ and CD8+ cells had a mean of around 3 ug, with a range of roughly 0.17 to 30 ug. CD8+CD57+ expansion was defined as a frequency above the mean frequency observed in healthy subjects. What the work shows at the level of the full study, not this receptor alone: No significant difference in CD8+ Simpson's diversity was found between patients and healthy controls (P=0.060). Some 30 CD8+ CDR3 sequences were found to be shared between patients and controls, but these sequences appeared to be highly expressed in patients and within the immunodominant clones of the patients.

Flow cytometry had shown CD8+CD57+ cell expansion in the patients selected for sequencing. Every patient had a diagnosis of severe acquired aplastic anemia based on International Study of Aplastic Anemia and Agranulocytosis and Camitta criteria. No therapy had been received by the patients at the time of blood sampling. In the study, sorted CD4+ and CD8+ blood T cells from patients with severe aplastic anemia and from healthy subjects underwent deep sequencing of TCR repertoires. In the USA, patient enrollment took place under clinicaltrials.gov protocols 00001620, 01623167, 00001397, 00071045, 00081523 and 00961064. Ficoll-Paque density gradient centrifugation was used to isolate peripheral blood mononuclear cells. Before DNA extraction, CD4+ and CD8+ T cells were sorted with FACS or magnetic beads. Looking up the germline V gene (reference sequence) yields CDR1 SGHKS and CDR2 YYEKEE. The CDR3 starts with the cysteine, ends with the phenylalanine, and has 14 residues. The sequence is cut down to CDR3 DNA, 42 bases in frame from base 1. The germline ends are 14 bases apart after V is trimmed by 2 bases and J by 6 bases.

Recombination joined TRBV5-5 with TRBJ1-1, with the D gene not confidently named. The sequenced sample consisted of sorted CD4+, CD8+, or CD8+CD57+ T cells (not recorded which) from PBMCs. This TCR was sampled from a human donor with aplastic anemia. The CDR3 region: CASSLGTTFAEAFF. Here is the DNA: TGTGCCAGCAGCTTAGGCACCACTTTTGCTGAAGCTTTCTTT.